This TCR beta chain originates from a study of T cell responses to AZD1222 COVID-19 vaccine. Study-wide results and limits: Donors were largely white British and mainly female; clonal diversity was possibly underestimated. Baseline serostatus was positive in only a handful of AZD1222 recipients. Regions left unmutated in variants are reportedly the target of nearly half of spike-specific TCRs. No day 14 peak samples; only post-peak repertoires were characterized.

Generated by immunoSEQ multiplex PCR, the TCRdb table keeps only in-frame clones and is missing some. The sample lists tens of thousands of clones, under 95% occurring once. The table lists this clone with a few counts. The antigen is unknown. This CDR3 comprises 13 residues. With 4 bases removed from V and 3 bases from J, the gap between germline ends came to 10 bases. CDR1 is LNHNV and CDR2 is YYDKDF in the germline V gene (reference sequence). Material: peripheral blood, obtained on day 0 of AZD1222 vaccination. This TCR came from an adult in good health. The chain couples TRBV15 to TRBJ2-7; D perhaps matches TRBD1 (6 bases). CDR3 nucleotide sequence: TGTGCCACCAGCACCCTGGACAGCTACGAGCAGTACTTC. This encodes CATSTLDSYEQYF. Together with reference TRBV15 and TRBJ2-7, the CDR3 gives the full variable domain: DAMVIQNPRYQVTQFGKPVTLSCSQTLNHNVMYWYQQKSSQAPKLLFHYYDKDFNNEADTPDNFQSRRPNTSFCFLDIRSPGLGDTAMYLCATSTLDSYEQYFGPGTRLTVT.